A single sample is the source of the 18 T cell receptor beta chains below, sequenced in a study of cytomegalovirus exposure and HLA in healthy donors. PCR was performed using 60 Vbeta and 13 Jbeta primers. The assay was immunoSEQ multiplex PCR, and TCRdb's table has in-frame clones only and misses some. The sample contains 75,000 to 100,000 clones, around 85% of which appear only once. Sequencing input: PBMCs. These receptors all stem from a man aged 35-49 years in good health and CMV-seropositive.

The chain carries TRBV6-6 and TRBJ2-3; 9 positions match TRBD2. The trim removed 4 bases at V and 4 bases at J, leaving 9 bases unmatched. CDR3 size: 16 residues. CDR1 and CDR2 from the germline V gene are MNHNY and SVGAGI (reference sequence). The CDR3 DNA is TGTGCCAGCAGTTCTCTAGCGGGGTCTCTCCCAGATACGCAGTATTTT. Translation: CASSSLAGSLPDTQYF.

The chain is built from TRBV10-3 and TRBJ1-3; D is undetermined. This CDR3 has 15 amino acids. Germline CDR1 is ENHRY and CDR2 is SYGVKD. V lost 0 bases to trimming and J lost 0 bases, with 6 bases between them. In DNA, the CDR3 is TGTGCCATCAGTGAGTCTTCCATCTCTGGAAACACCATATATTTT. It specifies CAISESSISGNTIYF.

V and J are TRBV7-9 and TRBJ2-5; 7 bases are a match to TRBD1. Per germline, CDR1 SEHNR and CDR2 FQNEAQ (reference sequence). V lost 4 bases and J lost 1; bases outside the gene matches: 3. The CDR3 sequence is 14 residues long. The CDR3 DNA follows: TGTGCCAGCAGCTGGGACAGTCCCCAAGAGACCCAGTACTTC. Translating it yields CASSWDSPQETQYF.

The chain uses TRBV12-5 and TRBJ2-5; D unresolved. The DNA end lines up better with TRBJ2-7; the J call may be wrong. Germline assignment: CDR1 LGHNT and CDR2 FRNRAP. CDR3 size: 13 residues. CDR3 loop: CASGSSRHYEQYF. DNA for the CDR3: TGTGCTAGTGGTTCCTCGAGGCATTACGAGCAGTACTTC.

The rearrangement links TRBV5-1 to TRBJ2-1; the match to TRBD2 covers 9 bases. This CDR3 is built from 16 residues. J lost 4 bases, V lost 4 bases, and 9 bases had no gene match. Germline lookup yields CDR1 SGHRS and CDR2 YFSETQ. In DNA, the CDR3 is TGCGCCAGCAGCAACCGAGCGGGGGGCCTTTACAATGAGCAGTTCTTC. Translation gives CASSNRAGGLYNEQFF.

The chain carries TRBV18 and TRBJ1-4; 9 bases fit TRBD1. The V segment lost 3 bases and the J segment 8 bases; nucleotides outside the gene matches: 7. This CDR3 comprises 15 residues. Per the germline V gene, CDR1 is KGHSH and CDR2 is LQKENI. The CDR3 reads CASSPGTGSEEKLFF. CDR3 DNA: TGTGCCAGCTCACCGGGGACAGGGTCTGAGGAAAAACTGTTTTTT.

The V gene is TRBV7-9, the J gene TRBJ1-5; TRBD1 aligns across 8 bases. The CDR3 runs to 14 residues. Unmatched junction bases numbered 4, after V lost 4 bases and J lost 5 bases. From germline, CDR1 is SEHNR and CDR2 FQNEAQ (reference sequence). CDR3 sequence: CASSSGQGDQPQHF. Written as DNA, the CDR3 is TGTGCCAGCAGCTCAGGACAGGGAGATCAGCCCCAGCATTTT.

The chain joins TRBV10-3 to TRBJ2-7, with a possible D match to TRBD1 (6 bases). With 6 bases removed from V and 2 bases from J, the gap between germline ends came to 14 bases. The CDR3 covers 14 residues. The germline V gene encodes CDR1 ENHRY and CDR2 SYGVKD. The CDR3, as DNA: TGTGCCATCAGAGGGGGACGGGGAGCCTACGAGCAGTACTTC. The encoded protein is CAIRGGRGAYEQYF.

CDR3 in DNA: TGTGCCAGCAGCTTTAGTACCACCTACGAGCAGTACTTC. Translation gives CASSFSTTYEQYF. The J gene is TRBJ2-7, the V gene TRBV7-6; D is unclear. This CDR3 is 13 amino acids long. CDR1 is SGHVS, CDR2 FNYEAQ, per germline. Trimming took 3 bases from V and 2 from J, leaving 8 bases between them.

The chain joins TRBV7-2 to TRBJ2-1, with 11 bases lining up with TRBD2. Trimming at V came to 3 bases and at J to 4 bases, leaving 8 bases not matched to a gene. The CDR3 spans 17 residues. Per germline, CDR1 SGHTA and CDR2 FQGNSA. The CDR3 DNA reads TGTGCCAGCAGCTTCAGAAGGGGGACTAGCGGTTACAATGAGCAGTTCTTC. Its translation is CASSFRRGTSGYNEQFF.

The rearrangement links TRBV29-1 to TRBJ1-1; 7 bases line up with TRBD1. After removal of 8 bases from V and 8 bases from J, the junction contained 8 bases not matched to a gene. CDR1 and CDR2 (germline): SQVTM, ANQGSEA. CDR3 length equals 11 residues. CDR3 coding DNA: TGCAGCACTGGACAGGTTAGGGAAGCTTTCTTT. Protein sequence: CSTGQVREAFF. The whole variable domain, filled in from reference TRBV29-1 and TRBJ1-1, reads SAVISQKPSRDICQRGTSLTIQCQVDSQVTMMFWYRQQPGQSLTLIATANQGSEATYESGFVIDKFPISRPNLTFSTLTVSNMSPEDSSIYLCSTGQVREAFFGQGTRLTVV.

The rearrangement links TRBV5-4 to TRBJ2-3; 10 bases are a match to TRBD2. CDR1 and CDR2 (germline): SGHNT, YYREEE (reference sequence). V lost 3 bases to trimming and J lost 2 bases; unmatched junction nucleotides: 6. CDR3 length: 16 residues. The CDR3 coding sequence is TGTGCCAGCAGCTATCTACTAGCGGGGTACACAGATACGCAGTATTTT. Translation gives CASSYLLAGYTDTQYF.

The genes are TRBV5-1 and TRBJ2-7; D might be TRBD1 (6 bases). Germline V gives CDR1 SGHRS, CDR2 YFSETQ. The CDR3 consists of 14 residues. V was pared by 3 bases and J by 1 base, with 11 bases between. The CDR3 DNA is TGCGCCAGCAGCTCGGACAGCTATTCCTACGAGCAGTACTTC. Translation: CASSSDSYSYEQYF.

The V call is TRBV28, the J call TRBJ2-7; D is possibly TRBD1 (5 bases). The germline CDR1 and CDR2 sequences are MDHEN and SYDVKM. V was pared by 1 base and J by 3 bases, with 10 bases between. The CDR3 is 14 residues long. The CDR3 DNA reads TGTGCCAGCAGTTTATATGGGGCACTCTACGAGCAGTACTTC. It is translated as CASSLYGALYEQYF.

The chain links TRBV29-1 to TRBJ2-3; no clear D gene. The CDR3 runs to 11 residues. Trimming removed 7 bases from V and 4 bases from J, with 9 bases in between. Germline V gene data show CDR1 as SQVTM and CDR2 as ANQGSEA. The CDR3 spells CSGLKPDTQYF. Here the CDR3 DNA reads TGCAGCGGCCTTAAGCCAGATACGCAGTATTTT.

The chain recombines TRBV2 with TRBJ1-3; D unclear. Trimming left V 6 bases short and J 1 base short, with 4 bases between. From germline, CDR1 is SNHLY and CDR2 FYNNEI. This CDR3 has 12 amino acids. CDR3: CASSPSGNTIYF. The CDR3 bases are TGTGCCAGCAGCCCTTCTGGAAACACCATATATTTT.

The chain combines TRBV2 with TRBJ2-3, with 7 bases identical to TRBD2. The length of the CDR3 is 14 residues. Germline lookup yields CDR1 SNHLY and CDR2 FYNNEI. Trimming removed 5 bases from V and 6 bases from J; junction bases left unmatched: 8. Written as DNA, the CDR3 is TGTGCCAGCAGTCCTGGACTAGTAGTCGATACGCAGTATTTT. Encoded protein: CASSPGLVVDTQYF.

Here the CDR3 reads CASSPWTSGNSYNEQFF. DNA for the CDR3: TGTGCCAGCAGCCCCTGGACTAGCGGGAACTCCTACAATGAGCAGTTCTTC. The chain is built from TRBV11-2 and TRBJ2-1; 12 bases line up with TRBD2. The CDR3 has 17 amino acids. Germline CDR1 SGHAT, CDR2 FQNNGV. The V and J ends lost 5 bases and 0 bases, in that order; junction bases with no gene match: 5.